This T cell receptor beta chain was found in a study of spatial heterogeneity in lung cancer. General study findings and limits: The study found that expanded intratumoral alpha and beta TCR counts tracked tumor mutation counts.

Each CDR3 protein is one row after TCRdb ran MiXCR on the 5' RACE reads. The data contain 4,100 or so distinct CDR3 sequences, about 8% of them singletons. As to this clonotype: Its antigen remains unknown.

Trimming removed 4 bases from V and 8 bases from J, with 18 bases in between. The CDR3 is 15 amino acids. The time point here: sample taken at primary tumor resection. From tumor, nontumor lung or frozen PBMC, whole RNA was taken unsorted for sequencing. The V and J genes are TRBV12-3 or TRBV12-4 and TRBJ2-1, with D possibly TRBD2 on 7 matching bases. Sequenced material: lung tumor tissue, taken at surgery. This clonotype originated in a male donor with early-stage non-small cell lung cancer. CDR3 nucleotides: TGTGCCAGCAGTTCCGGACCGACGGGGGGCCATGAGCAGTTCTTC. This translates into CASSSGPTGGHEQFF.